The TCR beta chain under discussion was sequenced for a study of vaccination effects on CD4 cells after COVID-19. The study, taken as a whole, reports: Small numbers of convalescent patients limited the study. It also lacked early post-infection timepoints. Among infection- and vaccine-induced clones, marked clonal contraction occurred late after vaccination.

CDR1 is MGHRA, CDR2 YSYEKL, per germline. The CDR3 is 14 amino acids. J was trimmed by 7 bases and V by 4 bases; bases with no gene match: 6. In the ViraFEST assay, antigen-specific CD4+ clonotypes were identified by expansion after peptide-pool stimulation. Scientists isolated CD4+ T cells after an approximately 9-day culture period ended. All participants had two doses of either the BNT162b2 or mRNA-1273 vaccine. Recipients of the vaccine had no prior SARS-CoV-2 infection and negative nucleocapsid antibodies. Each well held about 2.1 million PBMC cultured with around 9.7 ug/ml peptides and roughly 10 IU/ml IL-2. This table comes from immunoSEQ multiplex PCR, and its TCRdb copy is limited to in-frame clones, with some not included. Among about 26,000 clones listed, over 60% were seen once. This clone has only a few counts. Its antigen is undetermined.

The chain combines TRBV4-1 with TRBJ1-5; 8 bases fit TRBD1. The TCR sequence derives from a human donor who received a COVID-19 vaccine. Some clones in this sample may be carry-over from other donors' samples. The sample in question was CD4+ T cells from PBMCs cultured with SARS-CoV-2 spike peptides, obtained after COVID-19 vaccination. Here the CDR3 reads CASSLETGDQPQHF. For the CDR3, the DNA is TGCGCCAGCAGCCTAGAGACAGGGGACCAGCCCCAGCATTTT.